The 3 T cell receptor beta chains below were found in one sample sequenced in a study of regulatory T cells in long-lasting Graves disease. Sequencing libraries for TCR beta were prepared with iRepertoire HTBI primers and Arm-PCR of CDR3 regions. TCRdb used MiXCR to reprocess the multiplex PCR reads, holding one entry per CDR3 protein. Among roughly 610,000 distinct CDR3 sequences listed, under 20% were seen once. Time point meaning: newly diagnosed GD, antithyroid drugs for less than 3 months. PBMC-derived RNA was used for the TCR library. The data also belong to a second study, concerning T cells in Graves' hyperthyroidism and ophthalmopathy.

Sequencing was performed on peripheral blood mononuclear cells (PBMCs), taken at new diagnosis, from a patient treated with antithyroid drugs. These receptors originate from a woman aged 25-40 years with Graves disease.

This clonotype was recorded many times. The chain joins TRBV28 to TRBJ1-6, with no clear D. Germline V CDR1 and CDR2: MDHEN, SYDVKM. The CDR3 sequence is 15 residues long. Trimming shortened V by 3 bases and J by 7 bases, and 13 bases separated the two germline ends. The CDR3: CASSFDLGRNSPLHF. Written as DNA, the CDR3 is TGTGCCAGCAGTTTTGATTTGGGCCGGAATTCACCCCTCCACTTT.

This clonotype was counted many times. This chain connects TRBV6-1 to TRBJ2-7; D not resolved. Germline V gene lookup returns CDR1 MNHNS and CDR2 SASEGT. The ends were cut back, 7 bases at V and 0 bases at J, with 13 bases in the middle. The CDR3 has 14 amino acids. The CDR3 sequence: CASTRRLDSYEQYF. CDR3 in DNA: TGTGCCAGCACCCGCCGGCTAGACTCCTACGAGCAGTACTTC.

In this sample, this clonotype turned up many times. The chain recombines TRBV29-1 with TRBJ2-7; TRBD2 matches at 7 bases. Germline V lookup: CDR1 SQVTM, CDR2 ANQGSEA. After removal of 3 bases from V and 1 base from J, the junction contained 3 bases not matched to a gene. The length of the CDR3 is 13 residues. This CDR3 reads CSVDGSGSYEQYF. The CDR3 DNA follows: TGCAGCGTTGACGGTAGCGGGTCCTACGAGCAGTACTTC.